Listed below are T cell receptor beta chains from one sample, sequenced in a study of blood T cell repertoires in COVID-19. Sequencing was performed with immunoSEQ multiplex PCR; in TCRdb, only in-frame clones are kept and a portion is missing. The table has fewer than 500,000 clones, roughly 89% seen once. Sequenced sample: peripheral blood. These receptors all stem from a woman younger than 45 with active or convalescent COVID-19. The CDR3 runs from the conserved cysteine through the conserved F or W. Fields, in order: CDR3 DNA, CDR3 protein, J gene, V gene, D gene, clone size. A D gene is named only where the DNA matches it firmly. Size is stated for part of the rows, as once, few or many counts, or as a class when the clone is expanded.

cdr3_nt: TGCGCCAGCAGTGGGCCCACAGATACGCAGTATTTT; cdr3_aa: CASSGPTDTQYF; j_call: TRBJ2-3; v_call: TRBV10-1; d_call: .; clone_size: .
cdr3_nt: TGTGCCAGCAGCCCACGACAGGGCCTCATGAACACTGAAGCTTTCTTT; cdr3_aa: CASSPRQGLMNTEAFF; j_call: TRBJ1-1; v_call: TRBV5-8; d_call: TRBD1; clone_size: .
cdr3_nt: TGTGCCAGCAGCTTCGACAGGGGGCCTGAAGCTTTCTTT; cdr3_aa: CASSFDRGPEAFF; j_call: TRBJ1-1; v_call: TRBV5-8; d_call: TRBD1; clone_size: .
cdr3_nt: TGTGCCAGCAGTGAAACGCCAAGAACAGGAGCTCTAAATTCACCCCTCCACTTT; cdr3_aa: CASSETPRTGALNSPLHF; j_call: TRBJ1-6; v_call: TRBV25-1; d_call: .; clone_size: .
cdr3_nt: TGTGCCAGCAGCATAGATGTGGGCGCGGGCTATGGCTACACCTTC; cdr3_aa: CASSIDVGAGYGYTF; j_call: TRBJ1-2; v_call: TRBV5-5; d_call: .; clone_size: .
cdr3_nt: TGTGCCAGCAGTGTCTTGGCAGGGGCGGAGGAGACCCAGTACTTC; cdr3_aa: CASSVLAGAEETQYF; j_call: TRBJ2-5; v_call: TRBV6-4; d_call: .; clone_size: .
cdr3_nt: TGTGCCAGCAGTCAACTCGGACAGAGCTACGAGCAGTACTTC; cdr3_aa: CASSQLGQSYEQYF; j_call: TRBJ2-7; v_call: TRBV6-5; d_call: .; clone_size: .
cdr3_nt: TGCGCCAGCAGCTTGAGTACTAGCTGGGGGAATGAGCAGTTCTTC; cdr3_aa: CASSLSTSWGNEQFF; j_call: TRBJ2-1; v_call: TRBV5-1; d_call: .; clone_size: .
cdr3_nt: TGTGCCAGCAGCTTGAATGGGGGGAGCCAAGAGACCCAGTACTTC; cdr3_aa: CASSLNGGSQETQYF; j_call: TRBJ2-5; v_call: TRBV7-9; d_call: .; clone_size: .
cdr3_nt: TGTGCCAGCAGCGGCACTAATGAAAAACTGTTTTTT; cdr3_aa: CASSGTNEKLFF; j_call: TRBJ1-4; v_call: TRBV5-6; d_call: .; clone_size: .
cdr3_nt: TGTGCCAGCAGCCCAACTGACGGGGACCATAGGGGGGGCTACACCTTC; cdr3_aa: CASSPTDGDHRGGYTF; j_call: TRBJ1-2; v_call: TRBV7-9; d_call: .; clone_size: .
cdr3_nt: TGTGCCAGCAGCCAAGATGGCAGGCTGAACTCCTACGAGCAGTACTTC; cdr3_aa: CASSQDGRLNSYEQYF; j_call: TRBJ2-7; v_call: TRBV3-1/TRBV3-2; d_call: .; clone_size: .
cdr3_nt: TGTGCCAGCAGCTTATTGACCAGCGTACGGTGGGAGCAGTACTTC; cdr3_aa: CASSLLTSVRWEQYF; j_call: TRBJ2-7; v_call: TRBV13; d_call: .; clone_size: .
cdr3_nt: TGTGCCAGCAGCGCCCGGGGAATCGAAAAACTGTTTTTT; cdr3_aa: CASSARGIEKLFF; j_call: TRBJ1-4; v_call: TRBV6-4; d_call: .; clone_size: .
cdr3_nt: TGTGCCAGCAGCTTTTCCGGGGGGAACTCCTACGAGCAGTACTTC; cdr3_aa: CASSFSGGNSYEQYF; j_call: TRBJ2-7; v_call: TRBV13; d_call: TRBD2; clone_size: .
cdr3_nt: TGCAGCGTTGATGACAGCTCTGGGGCCAACGTCCTGACTTTC; cdr3_aa: CSVDDSSGANVLTF; j_call: TRBJ2-6; v_call: TRBV29-1; d_call: .; clone_size: .
cdr3_nt: TGTGCCAGCAGTGAGGTGGACAGCTATCAGCCCCAGCATTTT; cdr3_aa: CASSEVDSYQPQHF; j_call: TRBJ1-5; v_call: TRBV2; d_call: .; clone_size: .
cdr3_nt: TGTGCCTGGAGTGTAGTCAGGGGGAAAACTGAAGCTTTCTTT; cdr3_aa: CAWSVVRGKTEAFF; j_call: TRBJ1-1; v_call: TRBV30; d_call: TRBD1; clone_size: .
cdr3_nt: TGTGCCAGTAGTATCATTGGCGGGACAGGGTACACTGAAGCTTTCTTT; cdr3_aa: CASSIIGGTGYTEAFF; j_call: TRBJ1-1; v_call: TRBV19; d_call: TRBD1; clone_size: .
cdr3_nt: TGTGCCAGCAGTAAAGTAGGGCGGGGCGGAGCTGAAGCTTTCTTT; cdr3_aa: CASSKVGRGGAEAFF; j_call: TRBJ1-1; v_call: TRBV13; d_call: .; clone_size: .
cdr3_nt: TGTGCCAGCAGCTTGACAGCGGGAGGTGAGACCCAGTACTTC; cdr3_aa: CASSLTAGGETQYF; j_call: TRBJ2-5; v_call: TRBV11-2; d_call: TRBD2; clone_size: .
cdr3_nt: TGTGCCAGCAGCCCAGGGAAAGGGGACAGGGGGAGTAGGTTTGGTAACTATGGCTACACCTTC; cdr3_aa: CASSPGKGDRGSRFGNYGYTF; j_call: TRBJ1-2; v_call: TRBV7-6; d_call: TRBD1; clone_size: .
cdr3_nt: TGTGCCAGCAAGAAGGAGGGAAACACCGGGGAGCTGTTTTTT; cdr3_aa: CASKKEGNTGELFF; j_call: TRBJ2-2; v_call: TRBV2; d_call: .; clone_size: .
cdr3_nt: TGCGCCAGCAGCCCCCAGGGGTACCAAGAGACCCAGTACTTC; cdr3_aa: CASSPQGYQETQYF; j_call: TRBJ2-5; v_call: TRBV4-1; d_call: .; clone_size: .
cdr3_nt: TGTGCCAGCAGTGCCTCAGGGGCCAATACGCAGTATTTT; cdr3_aa: CASSASGANTQYF; j_call: TRBJ2-3; v_call: TRBV27; d_call: .; clone_size: .
cdr3_nt: TGTGCCAGCAGCCAATCGGGGCCTAGAGGTGAAGCTTTCTTT; cdr3_aa: CASSQSGPRGEAFF; j_call: TRBJ1-1; v_call: TRBV16; d_call: .; clone_size: .
cdr3_nt: TGTGCCAGCAGAAAACAGGGTTTCTCTGGAAACACCATATATTTT; cdr3_aa: CASRKQGFSGNTIYF; j_call: TRBJ1-3; v_call: TRBV28; d_call: .; clone_size: .
cdr3_nt: TGCAGCGTTGGCTTGGGACTAGCGCCGTCCTACGAGCAGTACTTC; cdr3_aa: CSVGLGLAPSYEQYF; j_call: TRBJ2-7; v_call: TRBV29-1; d_call: TRBD2; clone_size: once
cdr3_nt: TGTGCCAGCAGTGAAGGGGTCGGGGGTCAGCCCCAGCATTTT; cdr3_aa: CASSEGVGGQPQHF; j_call: TRBJ1-5; v_call: TRBV6-1; d_call: .; clone_size: .
cdr3_nt: TGTGCCAGCAGCTTACCTAGCGGGAGTTTCACCGGGGAGCTGTTTTTT; cdr3_aa: CASSLPSGSFTGELFF; j_call: TRBJ2-2; v_call: TRBV11-3; d_call: TRBD2; clone_size: .
cdr3_nt: TGTGCCAGCAGCGTAGATCAGGGTGACACTGAAGCTTTCTTT; cdr3_aa: CASSVDQGDTEAFF; j_call: TRBJ1-1; v_call: TRBV9; d_call: .; clone_size: .